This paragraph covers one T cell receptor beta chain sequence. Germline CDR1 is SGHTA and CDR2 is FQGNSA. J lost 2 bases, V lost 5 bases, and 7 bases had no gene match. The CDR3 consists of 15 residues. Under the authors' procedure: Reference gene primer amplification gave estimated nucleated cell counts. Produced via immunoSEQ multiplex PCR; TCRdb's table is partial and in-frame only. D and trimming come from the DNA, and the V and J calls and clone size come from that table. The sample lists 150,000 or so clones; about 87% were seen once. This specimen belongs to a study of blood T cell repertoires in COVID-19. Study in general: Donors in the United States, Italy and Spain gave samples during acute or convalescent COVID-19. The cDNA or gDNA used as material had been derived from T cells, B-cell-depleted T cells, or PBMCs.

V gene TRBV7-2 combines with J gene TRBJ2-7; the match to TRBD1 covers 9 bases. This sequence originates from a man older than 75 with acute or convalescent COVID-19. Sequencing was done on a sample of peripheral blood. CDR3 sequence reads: CASSPLGTGTYEQYF. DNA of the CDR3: TGTGCCAGCAGCCCACTCGGGACAGGGACCTACGAGCAGTACTTC.